This T cell receptor beta chain came from a study of early T cells in non-severe SARS-CoV-2 infection. About the research overall: Unpaired chains resulted from sequencing bulk RNA of unsorted whole blood.

Overall study findings and caveats: Anti-spike CD8 specificities were favored by VDJdb matching, whose results missed private and CD4 specificities.

Germline V gives CDR1 ENHRY, CDR2 SYGVKD. V was cut by 6 bases and J by 0 bases, with 18 bases left in between. The CDR3 sequence is 16 residues long. Only a few counts were recorded for this clonotype. What it binds is unknown. Individual cDNA molecules received unique molecular identifiers during library preparation. TCRdb ran MiXCR on the 5' RACE reads and lists one entry per CDR3 protein. The repertoire includes fewer than 100,000 distinct CDR3 sequences, around 12% of them detected once, and 3.4% sits in the top ten. This receptor was identified in an adult who was a healthcare worker with PCR-confirmed SARS-CoV-2 infection or an uninfected control (not recorded which). The rearrangement joins TRBV10-3 to TRBJ2-7; unclear D gene. The sequencing input was whole blood. CDR3 DNA sequence: TGTGCCATCAGGGATCAAAATCTTGGCACCTCCTACGAGCAGTACTTC. This codes for CAIRDQNLGTSYEQYF.